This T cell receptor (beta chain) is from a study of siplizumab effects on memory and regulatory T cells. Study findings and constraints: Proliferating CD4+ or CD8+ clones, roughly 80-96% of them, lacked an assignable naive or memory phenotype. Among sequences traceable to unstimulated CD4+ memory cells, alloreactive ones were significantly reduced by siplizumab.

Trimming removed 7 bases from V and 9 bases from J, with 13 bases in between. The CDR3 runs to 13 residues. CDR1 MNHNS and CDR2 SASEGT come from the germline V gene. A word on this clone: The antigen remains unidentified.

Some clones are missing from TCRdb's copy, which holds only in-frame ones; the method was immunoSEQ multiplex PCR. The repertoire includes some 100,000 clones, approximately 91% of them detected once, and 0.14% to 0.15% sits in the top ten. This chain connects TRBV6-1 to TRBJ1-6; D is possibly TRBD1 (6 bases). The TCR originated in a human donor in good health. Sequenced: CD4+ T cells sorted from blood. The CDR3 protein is CASMGWGLSPLHF. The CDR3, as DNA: TGTGCCAGCATGGGATGGGGGCTTTCACCCCTCCACTTT.